The 29 T cell receptor beta chains below were found in one sample sequenced in a study of tumor-infiltrating lymphocytes in primary liver carcinoma. Scientists recovered RNA and DNA together from around 20-30 mg of unsorted bulk tissue. Using a constant-region primer together with ProtoScript II reverse transcriptase, TCR beta cDNA was made from around 500 ng of total RNA. Three nested multiplex PCR rounds, a slightly modified ARM-PCR, produced the libraries for TCR beta. The first two PCR rounds, nine to ten cycles each, used TRBV1-TRBV30 forward primers and a C-beta reverse primer. TCRdb re-derived calls from the multiplex PCR reads in MiXCR, one entry per CDR3 protein. The table lists around 70,000 distinct CDR3 sequences, approximately 70% of them singletons. The sample comprised liver tumor tissue from sampling region 4. Subset noted: tumor region T4, right-lateral pole. The receptors derive from a man aged 40-55 years with primary liver carcinoma and hepatitis B virus infection.

This clonotype turned up a few times. This may arise from a read error, as a much more abundant clone is one base away. This chain uses TRBV10-3 with TRBJ2-3; D is perhaps TRBD1 or TRBD2 (5 bases each). The CDR3 sequence is 13 residues long. Germline V gene data show CDR1 as ENHRY and CDR2 as SYGVKD. V lost 6 bases and J lost 0, with 7 bases in between. The CDR3 region has the DNA TGTGCCATCAGGGGGGTTAGCACAGATACGCAGTATTTT. Translating gives CAIRGVSTDTQYF.

About this clonotype itself: Germline is not matched at one junction end, which may reflect a read error. The chain uses TRBV29-1 and TRBJ2-4; the D gene is possibly TRBD1 (5 bases). This CDR3 has 16 amino acids. Germline CDR1 is SQVTM and CDR2 is ANQGSEA. The CDR3 region has the DNA TGCAGGCCGAACCCCGACAGCACAAAAGCCAAAAACATTCAATACTTC. Protein sequence: CRPNPDSTKAKNIQYF.

Of note for this clonotype: At one end the junction does not follow the germline gene, possibly because of a read error. The chain uses TRBV11-3 and TRBJ2-2; weak D call: TRBD2 (5 bases). Germline CDR1 reads SGHNT; CDR2 reads YENEEA. There are 16 residues in the CDR3. Written as DNA, the CDR3 is TGTGCCAGCAGCTTAGGGGTAGAGACGAACACCGGGAAGCTGTTTTTT. Translated, it gives CASSLGVETNTGKLFF.

About this clonotype itself: The junction and the germline gene differ at one end; a read error may be behind it. The DNA for the CDR3 is TGTGCCAACAGTTACAGGGGGCCAGATACGCAGTATTTC. Protein sequence: CANSYRGPDTQYF. The V call is TRBV6-5, the J call TRBJ2-3; the match to TRBD1 covers 9 bases. The CDR3 is 13 amino acids. The germline gives CDR1 MNHEY, CDR2 SVGAGI.

Note on this clonotype: The germline gene is not matched at one end of the junction; a read error may be the cause. This sequence joins TRBV10-3 and TRBJ1-2; TRBD1 matches at 7 bases. Per germline, CDR1 ENHRY and CDR2 SYGVKD. The CDR3 is 16 amino acids. The DNA of the CDR3 is TGTGCCATCAGTGGCAGGGCCGCCGGGACAGACTATGGCTACGCCTTC. Protein sequence: CAISGRAAGTDYGYAF.

This clonotype has at least ten counts. V and J are TRBV7-9 and TRBJ2-2; 9 bases line up with TRBD1. After removal of 5 bases from V and 6 bases from J, the junction contained 7 bases not matched to a gene. Germline V gene sequence: CDR1 SEHNR, CDR2 FQNEAQ (reference sequence). This CDR3 spans 15 amino acids. CDR3 in DNA: TGTGCCAGCAGCGTGGGACAGGGTCGGGCCGGGGAGCTGTTTTTT. Its translation is CASSVGQGRAGELFF.

This clonotype was observed once. This rearrangement joins TRBV6-1 to TRBJ2-7; D gene unclear. Per the germline V gene, CDR1 is MNHNS and CDR2 is SASEGT. V lost 0 bases and J lost 3, with 12 bases in between. The CDR3 sequence is 15 residues long. The CDR3, as DNA: TGTGCCAGCAGTGAAGCCCCGGAACCGGACTACGAGCAGTACTTC. Translating it yields CASSEAPEPDYEQYF.

Of note for this clonotype: Relative to the germline gene, one junction end is altered; a read error may explain this. The genes are TRBV4-1 and TRBJ2-1, with D unclear. The CDR3 contains 12 residues. The germline V gene encodes CDR1 MGHRA and CDR2 YSYEKL. CDR3 sequence reads: CASSQVGTEQLF. The CDR3 DNA reads as TGTGCCAGCAGCCAAGTAGGAACCGAGCAGCTCTTC.

With regard to this clonotype: An end of the junction does not agree with germline; a read error may underlie this. The V call is TRBV11-2, the J call TRBJ2-3; 7 bases align to TRBD2. Per germline, CDR1 SGHAT and CDR2 FQNNGV. There are 15 residues in the CDR3. DNA for the CDR3: TGTGCCAGAAGCATACTAGCGTTTAGCACAGATACACAGTATTTT. Translation: CARSILAFSTDTQYF.

Concerning this clonotype: One end of the junction is discordant with germline, which a read error may explain. The chain couples TRBV11-2 to TRBJ2-3, with a weak D call TRBD2 (6 bases). Germline assignment: CDR1 SGHAT and CDR2 FQNNGV. The CDR3 length is 16 residues. CDR3 bases: TGTACCAGCAGCTTAGGGGTAGGGACTAGCACAGATACGCAGTATTTT. Translating gives CTSSLGVGTSTDTQYF.

The genes are TRBV18 and TRBJ1-1, with D possibly TRBD1 on 5 matching bases. Germline assignment: CDR1 KGHSH and CDR2 LQKENI. The CDR3 spans 13 residues. Trimming took 4 bases from V and 5 from J, leaving 11 bases between them. CDR3 bases: TGTGCCAGCTCACTGGGACGGCCTACTGAAGCTTTCTTT. Translated, it gives CASSLGRPTEAFF.

Concerning this clonotype itself: Germline is not matched at one junction end, which may reflect a read error. The chain has TRBV12-3 or TRBV12-4 and TRBJ2-1, with 7 bases that match TRBD2. CDR3 length: 16 amino acids. CDR3 amino acids: CASGLRSGNFYNEQFF. In nucleotides, the CDR3 is TGTGCCAGCGGTTTGCGAAGCGGGAACTTCTACAATGAGCAGTTCTTC.

The CDR3 region has the DNA TGTGCCAGCAGTCTCACTAATCAGCCCCAGCATTTT. As protein: CASSLTNQPQHF. This chain connects TRBV6-6 to TRBJ1-5; D is undetermined. V was cut by 5 bases and J by 4 bases, with 6 bases left in between. Germline values: CDR1 MNHNY, CDR2 SVGAGI (reference sequence). The CDR3 has 12 amino acids.

With regard to this clonotype: A read error may be the cause here, since a much bigger clone is one base away. This rearrangement joins TRBV6-2 or TRBV6-3 to TRBJ1-5; D not certain. Germline V gene data show CDR1 as MNHEY and CDR2 as SVGEGT. This CDR3 comprises 12 residues. Here the CDR3 reads CASSYVLQPRHF. CDR3 nucleotide sequence: TGTGCCAGCAGTTATGTTTTGCAGCCCCGGCATTTT.

In this sample, this clonotype turned up a few times. The CDR3 carries no conserved terminal phenylalanine or tryptophan, so it likely arises from a read error. The chain is built from TRBV28 and TRBJ1-5, with D uncertain. Germline assignment: CDR1 MDHEN and CDR2 SYDVKM. Deletions cut 4 bases from V and 1 base from J, with 11 bases between. The CDR3 is made up of 15 amino acids. The DNA of the CDR3 is TGTGCCAGCAGTTCATTCAGCGGCAGCAATCAGCCCCAGCATCTT. It yields the protein CASSSFSGSNQPQHL.

This clonotype was observed once. The chain joins TRBV6-2 or TRBV6-3 to TRBJ2-3; possibly TRBD1 for D (6 bases). CDR1 and CDR2 from the germline V gene are MNHEY and SVGEGT. There are 14 residues in the CDR3. The DNA for the CDR3 is TGTGGCAGTTACCTCGGACAGAACACAGATACGCAGTATTTT. Its protein product is CGSYLGQNTDTQYF.

As concerns this clonotype: As the CDR3 is not closed by the conserved phenylalanine or tryptophan, this likely results from a read error. The CDR3 nucleotides are TGCAGTGCCGGGGGGCAGGGGAATCAGCCCCAGCATTCT. Residues: CSAGGQGNQPQHS. V usage is TRBV29-1 and J usage is TRBJ1-5, with D perhaps TRBD1 (6 bases). CDR1 is SQVTM and CDR2 is ANQGSEA in the germline V gene. The CDR3 totals 13 residues.

On this clonotype itself: Relative to the germline gene, one junction end is altered; a read error may explain this. The chain links TRBV11-2 to TRBJ1-6; no clear D gene. The V gene's germline CDR1 is SGHAT and CDR2 FQNNGV. This CDR3 spans 14 amino acids. This CDR3 is CACSPATANSPLRF. Written as DNA, the CDR3 is TGTGCCTGCAGCCCTGCAACGGCGAATTCACCCCTCCGCTTT.

This chain connects TRBV20-1 to TRBJ2-5, with D possibly being TRBD1 (5 bases). This CDR3 is built from 13 residues. The germline gives CDR1 DFQATT, CDR2 SNEGSKA (reference sequence). V was clipped by 5 bases and J by 4 bases, with 14 bases between them. In DNA, the CDR3 is TGCAGTGCTTGGGTTTCAGGGTCAGAGACCCAGTACTTC. Translated, it gives CSAWVSGSETQYF.

To note about this clonotype: One end of the junction does not line up with germline, which may come from a read error. This chain uses TRBV6-5 with TRBJ2-6; the D gene is possibly TRBD2 (6 bases). Germline CDR1 is MNHEY and CDR2 is SVGAGI. The CDR3 length is 16 residues. CDR3: CANSKHGGSGANVLTF. The CDR3 DNA sequence: TGTGCCAACAGTAAACACGGGGGTTCTGGGGCCAACGTCCTGACTTTC.

This clonotype appeared many times. The CDR3 DNA follows: TGTGCCAGCTCCTTTGGAGGCAGGGGGAACAATCAGCCCCAGCATTTT. This gives the protein CASSFGGRGNNQPQHF. The chain has TRBV28 and TRBJ1-5, with 7 positions matching TRBD1. The germline gives CDR1 MDHEN, CDR2 SYDVKM. The length of the CDR3 is 16 residues. Unmatched junction bases numbered 13, after V lost 8 bases and J lost 3 bases.

V is TRBV14 and J is TRBJ1-1; no reliable D call. With 7 bases removed from V and 5 bases from J, the gap between germline ends came to 11 bases. CDR3 length equals 12 residues. Looked up from germline, CDR1 is SGHDN and CDR2 is FVKESK. The CDR3 sequence: CASNQDRTEAFF. The DNA for the CDR3 is TGTGCCAGCAACCAGGACCGGACTGAAGCTTTCTTT.

For this clonotype: At one end, the junction sequence differs from germline, possibly due to a read error. V and J are TRBV6-1 and TRBJ1-6; D is unresolved. This CDR3 contains 13 residues. Per germline, CDR1 MNHNS and CDR2 SASEGT. The CDR3 is CASRTADNLPLHF. CDR3 nucleotide sequence: TGTGCGAGCAGGACCGCCGATAATTTACCCCTCCACTTT.

Concerning this clonotype: Likely a read error: the CDR3 ends without its conserved phenylalanine or tryptophan. This chain links TRBV28 with TRBJ1-1; D remains unclear. The CDR3 has 13 amino acids. The germline V gene encodes CDR1 MDHEN and CDR2 SYDVKM. The DNA of the CDR3 is TGTGCCAGTAGTTCCTCACGCCTGGCTGAAGCTTTCTCT. Amino acids: CASSSSRLAEAFS.

This clonotype was seen a few times. V and J are TRBV28 and TRBJ1-2, with D unclear. This CDR3 has 13 amino acids. Per germline, CDR1 MDHEN and CDR2 SYDVKM. With 6 bases removed from V and 6 bases from J, the gap between germline ends came to 14 bases. CDR3 DNA: TGTGCCAGCAGGTCTACCACAGTGGATGGCTACACCTTC. Translating gives CASRSTTVDGYTF.

For this clonotype: Just one base apart from a much larger clone, this may be a read error. V and J are TRBV7-9 and TRBJ2-5, with 9 bases aligning to TRBD2. Germline CDR1 is SEHNR and CDR2 is FQNEAQ (reference sequence). V lost 1 base and J lost 4; bases outside the gene matches: 4. The CDR3 sequence is 15 residues long. Here the CDR3 reads CASSLEGGGAETQYF. Here the CDR3 DNA reads TGTGCCAGCAGCTTAGAAGGCGGGGGGGCAGAGACCCAGTACTTC. The full variable domain, its missing parts supplied by reference TRBV7-9 and TRBJ2-5, is DTGVSQNPRHKITKRGQNVTFRCDPISEHNRLYWYRQTLGQGPEFLTYFQNEAQLEKSRLLSDRFSAERPKGSFSTLEIQRTEQGDSAMYLCASSLEGGGAETQYFGPGTRLLVL.

The chain has TRBV12-3 or TRBV12-4 and TRBJ2-3, with a possible D match to TRBD2 (6 bases). The V end lost 5 bases, the J end lost 2 bases, and 14 bases lay between the germline ends. The CDR3 runs to 15 residues. The CDR3 loop reads CASSLREILTDTQYF. The CDR3 region has the DNA TGTGCCAGCAGTCTCCGGGAGATTCTCACAGATACGCAGTATTTT.

In regard to this clonotype: The CDR3 end shows no conserved phenylalanine or tryptophan, and so a read error is likely. It is unclear where the CDR3 begins or ends on the DNA, so no DNA is shown, and the CDR3 is as TCRdb lists it. This CDR3 reads CASSQGDSSYEQYL. The rearrangement links TRBV4-1 to TRBJ2-7. The V gene's germline CDR1 is MGHRA and CDR2 YSYEKL. The CDR3 region is 14 residues in length, termini included.

As for this clonotype: Given the absence of the conserved phenylalanine or tryptophan at the CDR3 end, a read error is likely. This rearrangement joins TRBV7-9 to TRBJ1-2, with TRBD1 as a possible D gene (5 bases). Germline CDR1 SEHNR, CDR2 FQNEAQ (reference sequence). V dropped 4 bases and J dropped 4 bases, with 13 bases sitting between them. CDR3 length: 14 residues. CDR3 sequence reads: CASSSTSRGYGYTL. CDR3 coding DNA: TGTGCCAGCAGCTCTACCTCAAGGGGCTATGGCTACACCCTC.